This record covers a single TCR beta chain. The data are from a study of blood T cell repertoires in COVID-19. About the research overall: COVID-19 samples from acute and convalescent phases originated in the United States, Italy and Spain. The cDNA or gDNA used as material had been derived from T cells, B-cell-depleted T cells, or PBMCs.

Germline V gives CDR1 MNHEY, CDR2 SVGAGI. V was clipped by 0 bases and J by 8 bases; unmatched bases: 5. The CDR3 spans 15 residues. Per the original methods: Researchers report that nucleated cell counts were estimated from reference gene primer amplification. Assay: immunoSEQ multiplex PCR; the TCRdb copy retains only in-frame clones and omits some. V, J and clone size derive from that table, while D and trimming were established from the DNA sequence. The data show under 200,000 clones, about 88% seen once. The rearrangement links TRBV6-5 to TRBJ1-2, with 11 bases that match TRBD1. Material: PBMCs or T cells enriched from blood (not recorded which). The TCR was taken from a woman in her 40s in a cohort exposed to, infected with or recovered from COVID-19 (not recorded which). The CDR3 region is CASSYSGTGGLGYTF. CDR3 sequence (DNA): TGTGCCAGCAGTTACTCCGGGACAGGGGGTTTGGGCTACACCTTC.